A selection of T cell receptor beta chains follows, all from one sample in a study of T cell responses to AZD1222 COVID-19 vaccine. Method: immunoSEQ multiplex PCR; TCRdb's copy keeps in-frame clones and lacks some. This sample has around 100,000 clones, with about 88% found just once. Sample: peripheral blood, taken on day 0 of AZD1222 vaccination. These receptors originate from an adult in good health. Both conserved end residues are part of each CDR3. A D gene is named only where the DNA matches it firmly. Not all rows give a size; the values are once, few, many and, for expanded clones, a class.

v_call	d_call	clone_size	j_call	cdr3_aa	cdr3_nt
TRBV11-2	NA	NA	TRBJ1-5	CASSQGGGQPQHF	TGTGCCAGCAGCCAAGGGGGAGGTCAGCCCCAGCATTTT
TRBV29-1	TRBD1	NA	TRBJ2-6	CSVTSGQGRSGANVLTF	TGCAGCGTCACCTCGGGACAGGGACGCTCTGGGGCCAACGTCCTGACTTTC
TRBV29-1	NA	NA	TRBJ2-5	CSARQSQETQYF	TGCAGCGCCCGACAGTCCCAAGAGACCCAGTACTTC
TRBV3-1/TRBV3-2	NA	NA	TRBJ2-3	CASSQDRSRASTDTQYF	TGTGCCAGCAGCCAAGACCGTAGTAGGGCTAGCACAGATACGCAGTATTTT
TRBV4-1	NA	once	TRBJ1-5	CASSQDGGTGQPQHF	TGCGCCAGCAGCCAAGACGGTGGTACAGGTCAGCCCCAGCATTTT
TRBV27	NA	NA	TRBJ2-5	CASQGGGQETQYF	TGTGCCAGTCAAGGGGGAGGCCAAGAGACCCAGTACTTC
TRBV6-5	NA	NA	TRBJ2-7	CASSTLTGQYF	TGTGCCAGCAGTACTTTAACAGGGCAGTACTTC
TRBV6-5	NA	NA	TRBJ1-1	CASGSTPDTEAFF	TGTGCCAGCGGTTCGACACCGGACACTGAAGCTTTCTTT
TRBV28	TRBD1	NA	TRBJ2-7	CASRTTGTGPTQQYF	TGTGCCAGCAGGACGACCGGGACAGGGCCCACCCAGCAGTACTTC
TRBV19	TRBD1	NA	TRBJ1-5	CASALTGLQPQHF	TGTGCCAGTGCCCTGACAGGGCTTCAGCCCCAGCATTTT
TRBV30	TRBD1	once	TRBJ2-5	CAWSPGGETQYF	TGTGCCTGGAGTCCAGGGGGAGAGACCCAGTACTTC
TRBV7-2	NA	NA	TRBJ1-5	CASSPGQSSNQPQHF	TGTGCCAGCAGCCCGGGACAATCTAGCAATCAGCCCCAGCATTTT
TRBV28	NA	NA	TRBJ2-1	CASSPRFKQFF	TGTGCCAGCAGTCCTAGGTTCAAGCAGTTCTTC
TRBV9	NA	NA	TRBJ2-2	CASSGRTNTGELFF	TGTGCCAGCAGCGGCAGGACGAACACCGGGGAGCTGTTTTTT
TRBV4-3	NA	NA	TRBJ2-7	CASSQGTGNYEQYF	TGCGCCAGCAGCCAAGGAACAGGGAACTACGAGCAGTACTTC
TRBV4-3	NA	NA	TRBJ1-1	CASSQKMNTEAFF	TGCGCCAGCAGCCAAAAGATGAACACTGAAGCTTTCTTT
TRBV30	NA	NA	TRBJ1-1	CAWSVLLNTEAFF	TGTGCCTGGAGTGTACTCCTGAACACTGAAGCTTTCTTT
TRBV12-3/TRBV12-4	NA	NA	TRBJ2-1	CASSLGQYNEQFF	TGTGCCAGCAGTTTAGGGCAGTACAATGAGCAGTTCTTC
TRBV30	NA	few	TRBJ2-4	CAWSDKRAGKNIQYF	TGTGCCTGGAGTGATAAAAGGGCCGGCAAAAACATTCAGTACTTC
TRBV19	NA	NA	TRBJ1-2	CASSTDYGYTF	TGTGCCAGTAGTACCGACTATGGCTACACCTTC
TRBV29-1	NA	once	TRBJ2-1	CSGELADKQFF	TGCAGCGGAGAATTAGCCGATAAGCAGTTCTTC
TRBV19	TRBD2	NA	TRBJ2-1	CASSIKASGGFSEQFF	TGTGCCAGTAGTATTAAGGCTAGCGGGGGGTTTAGTGAGCAGTTCTTC
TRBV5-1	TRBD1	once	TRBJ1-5	CASSLGQGAHQPQHF	TGCGCCAGCAGCTTGGGGCAGGGGGCCCATCAGCCCCAGCATTTT
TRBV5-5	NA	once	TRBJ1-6	CASSLVQTYNSPLHF	TGTGCCAGCAGCTTGGTACAGACCTATAATTCACCCCTCCACTTT
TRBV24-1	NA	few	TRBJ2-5	CATKGTSGETQYF	TGTGCCACCAAGGGGACTTCCGGGGAGACCCAGTACTTC
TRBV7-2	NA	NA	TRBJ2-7	CASSLKTGLSYEQYF	TGTGCCAGCAGCTTAAAAACAGGGCTCTCCTACGAGCAGTACTTC
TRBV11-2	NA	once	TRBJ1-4	CASSIGPLKLFF	TGTGCCAGCAGCATAGGGCCCCTAAAACTGTTTTTT
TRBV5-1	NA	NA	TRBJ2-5	CASSGGPQETQYF	TGCGCCAGCAGCGGGGGACCGCAAGAGACCCAGTACTTC
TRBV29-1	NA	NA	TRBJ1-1	CSGIGTVNTEAFF	TGCAGCGGAATCGGGACTGTGAACACTGAAGCTTTCTTT
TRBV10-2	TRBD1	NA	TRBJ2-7	CASRRQGGEQYF	TGCGCCAGCAGAAGACAGGGGGGCGAGCAGTACTTC
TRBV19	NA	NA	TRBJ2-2	CASSIDLRSGAHTGELFF	TGTGCCAGTAGTATAGATCTGCGTTCAGGGGCCCACACCGGGGAGCTGTTTTTT
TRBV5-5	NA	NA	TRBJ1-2	CASSLDGGARYGYTF	TGTGCCAGCAGCTTGGATGGGGGGGCACGCTATGGCTACACCTTC
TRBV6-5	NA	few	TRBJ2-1	CASSFGLRNEQFF	TGTGCCAGCAGTTTCGGACTACGCAATGAGCAGTTCTTC
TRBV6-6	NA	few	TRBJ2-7	CASSYQQEQYF	TGTGCCAGCAGTTACCAACAGGAGCAGTACTTC
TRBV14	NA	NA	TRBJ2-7	CASSHSGAGDEQYF	TGTGCCAGCAGCCATTCTGGGGCTGGCGACGAGCAGTACTTC
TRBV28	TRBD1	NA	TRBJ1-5	CASSLPGGHQPQHF	TGTGCCAGCAGTTTACCAGGGGGCCATCAGCCCCAGCATTTT
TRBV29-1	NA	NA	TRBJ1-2	CSVDPGGTEYGYTF	TGCAGCGTTGATCCCGGTGGGACGGAATATGGCTACACCTTC
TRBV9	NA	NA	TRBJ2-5	CASSPRPLPQETQYF	TGTGCCAGCAGCCCCCGGCCCCTACCCCAAGAGACCCAGTACTTC
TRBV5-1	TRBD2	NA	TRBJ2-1	CASSLEPSGLLYNEQFF	TGCGCCAGCAGCTTGGAACCTAGCGGCCTCCTATACAATGAGCAGTTCTTC
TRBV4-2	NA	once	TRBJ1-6	CASTMNGGDSPLHF	TGTGCCAGCACCATGAACGGGGGCGATTCACCCCTCCACTTT
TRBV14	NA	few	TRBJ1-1	CASSQDPQGRTEAFF	TGTGCCAGCAGCCAAGACCCGCAGGGGAGAACTGAAGCTTTCTTT